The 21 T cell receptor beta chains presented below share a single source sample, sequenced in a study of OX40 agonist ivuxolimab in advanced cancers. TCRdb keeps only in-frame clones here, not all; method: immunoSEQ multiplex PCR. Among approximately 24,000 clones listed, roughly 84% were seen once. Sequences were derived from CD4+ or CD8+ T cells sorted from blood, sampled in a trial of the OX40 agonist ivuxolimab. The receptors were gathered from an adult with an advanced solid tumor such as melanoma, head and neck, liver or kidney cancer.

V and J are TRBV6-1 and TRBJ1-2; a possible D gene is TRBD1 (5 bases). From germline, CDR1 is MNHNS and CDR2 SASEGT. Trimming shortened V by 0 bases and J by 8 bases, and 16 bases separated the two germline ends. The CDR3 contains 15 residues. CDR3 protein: CASSEARRAWDGYTF. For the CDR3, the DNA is TGTGCCAGCAGTGAAGCGCGAAGGGCTTGGGACGGCTACACCTTC.

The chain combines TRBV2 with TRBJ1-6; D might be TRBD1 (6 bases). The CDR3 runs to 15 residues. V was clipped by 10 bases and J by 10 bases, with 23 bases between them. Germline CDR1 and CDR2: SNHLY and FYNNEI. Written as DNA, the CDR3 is TGTGCCAACAAACAGGGTTCGGAGGGGAGGTCACCCCTCCACTTT. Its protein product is CANKQGSEGRSPLHF.

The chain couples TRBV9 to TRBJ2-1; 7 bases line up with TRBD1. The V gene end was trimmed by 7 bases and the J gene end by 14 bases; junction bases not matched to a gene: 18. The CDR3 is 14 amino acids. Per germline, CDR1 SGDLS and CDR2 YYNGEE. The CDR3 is CASGKTGVSEVEFF. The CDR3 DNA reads TGTGCCAGCGGAAAAACAGGGGTTTCTGAGGTAGAGTTCTTC.

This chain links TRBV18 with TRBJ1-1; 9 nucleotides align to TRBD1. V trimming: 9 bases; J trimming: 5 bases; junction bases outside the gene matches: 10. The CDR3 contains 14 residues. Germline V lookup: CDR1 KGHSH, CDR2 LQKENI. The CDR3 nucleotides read TGTGCCAGTTCCGCGACAGGGGGGAGTACTGAAGCTTTCTTT. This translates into CASSATGGSTEAFF.

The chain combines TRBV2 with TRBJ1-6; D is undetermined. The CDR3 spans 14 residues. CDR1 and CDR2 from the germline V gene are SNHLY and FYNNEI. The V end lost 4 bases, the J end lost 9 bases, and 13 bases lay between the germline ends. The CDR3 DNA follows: TGTGCCAGCAGTGTGGTCCCGGAGGGTTCACCCCTCCACTTT. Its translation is CASSVVPEGSPLHF.

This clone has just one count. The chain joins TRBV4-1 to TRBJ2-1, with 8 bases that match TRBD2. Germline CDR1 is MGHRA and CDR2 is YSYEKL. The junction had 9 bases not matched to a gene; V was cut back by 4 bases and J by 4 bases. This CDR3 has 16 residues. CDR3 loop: CASSLEGLAEYNEQFF. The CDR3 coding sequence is TGCGCCAGCAGCCTCGAAGGACTAGCAGAGTACAATGAGCAGTTCTTC.

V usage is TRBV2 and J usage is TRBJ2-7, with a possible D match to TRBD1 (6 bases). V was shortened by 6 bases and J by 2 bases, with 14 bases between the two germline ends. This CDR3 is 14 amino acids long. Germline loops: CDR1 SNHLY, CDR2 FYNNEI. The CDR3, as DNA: TGTGCCAGCAGATGGCAGGGGATGACCTACGAGCAGTACTTC. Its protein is CASRWQGMTYEQYF.

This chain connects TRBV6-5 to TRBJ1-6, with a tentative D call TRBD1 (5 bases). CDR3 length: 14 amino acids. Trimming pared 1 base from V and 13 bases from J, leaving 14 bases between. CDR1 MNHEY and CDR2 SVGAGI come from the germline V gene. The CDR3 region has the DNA TGTGCCAGCAGTTACTTCGGGGGAGGGTCTCCCCTCCACTTT. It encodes CASSYFGGGSPLHF.

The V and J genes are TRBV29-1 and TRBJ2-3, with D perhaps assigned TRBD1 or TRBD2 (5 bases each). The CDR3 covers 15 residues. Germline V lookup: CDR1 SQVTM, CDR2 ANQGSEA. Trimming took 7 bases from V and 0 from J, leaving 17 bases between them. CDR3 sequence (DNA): TGCAGCGCCTGTCTGGGGCGCGGGAGCACAGATACGCAGTATTTT. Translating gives CSACLGRGSTDTQYF.

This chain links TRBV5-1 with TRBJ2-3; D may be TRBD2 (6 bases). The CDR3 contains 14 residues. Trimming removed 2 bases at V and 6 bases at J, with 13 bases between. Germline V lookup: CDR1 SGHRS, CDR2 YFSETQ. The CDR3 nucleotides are TGCGCCAGCAGCTTACCGGGACTGGGGGATACGCAGTATTTT. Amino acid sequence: CASSLPGLGDTQYF.

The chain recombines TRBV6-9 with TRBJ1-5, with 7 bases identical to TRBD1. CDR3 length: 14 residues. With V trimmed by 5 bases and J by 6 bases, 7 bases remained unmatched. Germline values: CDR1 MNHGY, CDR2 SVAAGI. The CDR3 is CASSETGFTQPQHF. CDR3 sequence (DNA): TGTGCCAGCAGTGAGACAGGGTTTACTCAGCCCCAGCATTTT.

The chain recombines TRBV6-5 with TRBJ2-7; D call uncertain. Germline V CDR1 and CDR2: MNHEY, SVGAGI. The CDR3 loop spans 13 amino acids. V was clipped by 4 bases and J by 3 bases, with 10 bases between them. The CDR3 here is CASSSDARYEQYF. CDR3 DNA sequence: TGTGCCAGCAGTTCGGACGCCCGCTACGAGCAGTACTTC.

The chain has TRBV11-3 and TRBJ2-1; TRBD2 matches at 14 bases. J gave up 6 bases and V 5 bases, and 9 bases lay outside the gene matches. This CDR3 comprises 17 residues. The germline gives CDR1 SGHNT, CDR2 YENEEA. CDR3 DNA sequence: TGTGCCAGCAGCGCCGGGACTAGCGGGAGATCCCGCAATGAGCAGTTCTTC. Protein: CASSAGTSGRSRNEQFF.

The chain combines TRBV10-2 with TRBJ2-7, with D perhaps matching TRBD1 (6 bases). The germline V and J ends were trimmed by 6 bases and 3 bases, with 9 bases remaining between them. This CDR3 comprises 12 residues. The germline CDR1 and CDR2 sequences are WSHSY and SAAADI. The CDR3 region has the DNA TGCGCCAGCAGGTCAGGGGACTACGAGCAGTACTTC. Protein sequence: CASRSGDYEQYF.

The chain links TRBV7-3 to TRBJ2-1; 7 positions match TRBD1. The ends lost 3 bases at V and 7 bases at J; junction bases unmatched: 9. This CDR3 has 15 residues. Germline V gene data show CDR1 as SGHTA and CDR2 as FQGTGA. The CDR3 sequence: CASSFTGATQNEQFF. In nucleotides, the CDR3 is TGTGCCAGCAGCTTCACAGGGGCGACTCAGAATGAGCAGTTCTTC.

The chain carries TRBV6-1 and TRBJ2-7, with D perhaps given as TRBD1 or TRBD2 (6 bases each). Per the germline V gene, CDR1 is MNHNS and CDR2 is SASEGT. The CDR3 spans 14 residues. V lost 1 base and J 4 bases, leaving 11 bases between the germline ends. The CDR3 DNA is TGTGCCAGCAGTGAAGGTCCGGGGGCTTACGAGCAGTACTTC. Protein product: CASSEGPGAYEQYF.

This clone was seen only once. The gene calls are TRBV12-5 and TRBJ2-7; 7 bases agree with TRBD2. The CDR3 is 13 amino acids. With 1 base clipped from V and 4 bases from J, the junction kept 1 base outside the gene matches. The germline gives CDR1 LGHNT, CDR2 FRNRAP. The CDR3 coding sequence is TGTGCTAGTGGTTTGGAACTAGCGTACGAGCAGTACTTC. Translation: CASGLELAYEQYF.

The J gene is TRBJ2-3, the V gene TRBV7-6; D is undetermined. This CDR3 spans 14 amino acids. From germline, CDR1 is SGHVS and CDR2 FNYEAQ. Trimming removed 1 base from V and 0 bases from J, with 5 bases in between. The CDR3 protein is CASSLGSSTDTQYF. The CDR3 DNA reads TGTGCCAGCAGCTTAGGCAGCAGCACAGATACGCAGTATTTT.

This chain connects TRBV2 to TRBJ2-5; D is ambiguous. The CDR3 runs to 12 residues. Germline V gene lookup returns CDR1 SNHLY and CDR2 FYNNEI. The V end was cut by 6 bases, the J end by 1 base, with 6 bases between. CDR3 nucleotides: TGTGCCAGCAGCGCCATCCAAGAGACCCAGTACTTC. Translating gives CASSAIQETQYF.

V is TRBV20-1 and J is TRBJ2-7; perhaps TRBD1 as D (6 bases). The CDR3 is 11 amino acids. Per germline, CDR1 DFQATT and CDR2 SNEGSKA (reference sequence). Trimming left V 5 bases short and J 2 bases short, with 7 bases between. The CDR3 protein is CSARDTYEQYF. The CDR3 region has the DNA TGCAGTGCTCGGGACACCTACGAGCAGTACTTC.

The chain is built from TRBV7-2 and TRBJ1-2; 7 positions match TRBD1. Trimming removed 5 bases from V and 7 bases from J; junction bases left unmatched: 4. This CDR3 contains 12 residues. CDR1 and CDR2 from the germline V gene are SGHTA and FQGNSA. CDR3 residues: CASSPSGGGYTF. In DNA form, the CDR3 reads TGTGCCAGCAGCCCCTCAGGGGGTGGCTACACCTTC.